This note documents a single T cell receptor (beta chain) sequence. Original analysis: By means of reference gene primer amplification, nucleated cell counts were estimated. Assay: immunoSEQ multiplex PCR; the TCRdb copy retains only in-frame clones and omits some. That table supplies the V and J calls and clone size; D and trimming were determined from the DNA. The table shows 75,000 or so clones, with around 88% occurring only once. This record comes from a study of blood T cell repertoires in COVID-19. Study background: Samples came from the United States, Italy and Spain, spanning acute and convalescent COVID-19. T cells, B-cell-depleted T cells, or PBMCs provided the cDNA or gDNA that served as material.

CDR1 is LNHDA, CDR2 SQIVND, per germline (reference sequence). Deletions cut 7 bases from V and 5 bases from J, with 23 bases between. CDR3 size: 16 residues. This chain uses TRBV19 with TRBJ1-2; D might be TRBD1 (5 bases). Source material: peripheral blood. The receptor's source is a woman aged 80 or over with active or convalescent COVID-19. The CDR3 nucleotides read TGTGCCAGTATGGAACGGGGGGGAGCTGTATCTTATGGCTACACCTTC. Amino acids: CASMERGGAVSYGYTF.